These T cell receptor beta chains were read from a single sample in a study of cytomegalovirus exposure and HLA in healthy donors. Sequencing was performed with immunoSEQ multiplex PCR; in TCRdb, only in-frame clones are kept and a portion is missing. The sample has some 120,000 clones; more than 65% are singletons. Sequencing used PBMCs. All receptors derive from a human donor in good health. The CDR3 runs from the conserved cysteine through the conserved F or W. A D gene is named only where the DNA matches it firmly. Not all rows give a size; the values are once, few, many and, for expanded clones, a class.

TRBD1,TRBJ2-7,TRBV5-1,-,CASSPAGTGPYEQYF,TGCGCCAGCAGCCCCGCCGGGACAGGACCCTACGAGCAGTACTTC
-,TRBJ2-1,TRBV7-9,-,CASSTDSNEQFF,TGTGCCAGCAGCACGGACAGCAATGAGCAGTTCTTC
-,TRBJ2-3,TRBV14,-,CASSQVTMTSTQYF,TGTGCCAGCAGCCAAGTAACCATGACAAGTACGCAGTATTTT
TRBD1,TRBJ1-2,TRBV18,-,CASSFGQVDGYTF,TGTGCCAGCTCCTTCGGACAGGTGGACGGCTACACCTTC
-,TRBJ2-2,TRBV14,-,CASSPQKFPGELFF,TGTGCCAGCAGCCCACAGAAGTTTCCGGGGGAGCTGTTTTTT
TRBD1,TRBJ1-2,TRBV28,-,CASSSAPGQGLSNYGYTF,TGTGCCAGCAGTTCCGCCCCGGGACAGGGGCTCTCTAACTATGGCTACACCTTC
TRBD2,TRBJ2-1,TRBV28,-,CATHGGGTYNEQFF,TGTGCCACCCATGGGGGGGGAACCTACAATGAGCAGTTCTTC
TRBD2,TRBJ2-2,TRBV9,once,CASSVGLAGGELFF,TGTGCCAGCAGCGTAGGGCTAGCGGGAGGGGAGCTGTTTTTT
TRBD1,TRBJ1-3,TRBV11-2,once,CASSFAGGSGNTIYF,TGTGCCAGCAGCTTCGCAGGGGGCTCTGGAAACACCATATATTTT
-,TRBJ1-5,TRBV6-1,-,CASTKSYSNQPQHF,TGTGCCAGCACTAAGTCTTATAGCAATCAGCCCCAGCATTTT
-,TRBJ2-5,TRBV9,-,CASSVGIAGSQETQYF,TGTGCCAGCAGCGTAGGAATAGCTGGATCCCAAGAGACCCAGTACTTC
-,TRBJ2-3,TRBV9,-,CASSPRSPTDTQYF,TGTGCCAGCAGCCCCCGGAGCCCCACAGATACGCAGTATTTT
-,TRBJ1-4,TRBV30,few,CAWTGYANEKLFF,TGTGCCTGGACAGGGTACGCTAATGAAAAACTGTTTTTT
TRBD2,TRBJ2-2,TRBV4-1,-,CASSQDPMVAGGTGELFF,TGCGCCAGCAGCCAAGATCCAATGGTAGCGGGAGGAACCGGGGAGCTGTTTTTT
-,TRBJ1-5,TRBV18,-,CASSMGDINQPQHF,TGTGCCAGCTCTATGGGGGACATCAATCAGCCCCAGCATTTT
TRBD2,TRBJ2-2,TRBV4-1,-,CASSQESAGGPNGELFF,TGCGCCAGCAGCCAAGAGAGTGCGGGAGGGCCGAACGGGGAGCTGTTTTTT
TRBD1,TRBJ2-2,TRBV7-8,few,CASSFGTGATGELFF,TGTGCCAGCAGTTTCGGGACAGGAGCCACCGGGGAGCTGTTTTTT
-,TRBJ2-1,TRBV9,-,CASSVGGDLNEQFF,TGTGCCAGCAGCGTCGGCGGCGATCTCAATGAGCAGTTCTTC
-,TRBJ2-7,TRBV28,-,CASRQTGLYEQYF,TGTGCCAGCAGACAGACAGGACTTTACGAGCAGTACTTC
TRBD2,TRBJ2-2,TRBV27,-,CASNPGLAGGSTGELFF,TGTGCCAGCAACCCGGGACTAGCGGGAGGGAGCACCGGGGAGCTGTTTTTT
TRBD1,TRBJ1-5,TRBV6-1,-,CASVEQGNQPQHF,TGTGCCAGCGTGGAACAGGGGAATCAGCCCCAGCATTTT
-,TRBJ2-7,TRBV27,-,CASSLLATREEQYF,TGTGCCAGCAGTTTATTAGCGACCCGGGAAGAGCAGTACTTC
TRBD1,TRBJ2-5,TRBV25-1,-,CASSRTGALETQYF,TGTGCCAGCAGCCGGACAGGGGCGTTGGAGACCCAGTACTTC
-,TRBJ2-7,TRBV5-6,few,CASSLAGRGAYEQYF,TGTGCCAGCAGCTTGGCCGGCAGGGGGGCGTACGAGCAGTACTTC